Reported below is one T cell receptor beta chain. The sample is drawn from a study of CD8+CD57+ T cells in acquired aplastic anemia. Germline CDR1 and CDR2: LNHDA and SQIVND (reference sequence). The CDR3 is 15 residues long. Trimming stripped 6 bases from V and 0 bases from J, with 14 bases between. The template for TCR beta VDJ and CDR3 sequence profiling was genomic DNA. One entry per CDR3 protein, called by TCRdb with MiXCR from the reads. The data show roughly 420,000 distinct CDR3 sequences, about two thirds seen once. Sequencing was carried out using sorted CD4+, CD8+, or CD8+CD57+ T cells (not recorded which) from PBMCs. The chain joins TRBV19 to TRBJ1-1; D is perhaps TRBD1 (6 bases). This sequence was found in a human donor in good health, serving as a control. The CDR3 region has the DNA TGTGCCAGTAGAGGGACAAGGTACATGAACACTGAAGCTTTCTTT. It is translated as CASRGTRYMNTEAFF.